This TCR beta chain comes out of a study of blood T cells in healthy people across ages (dated by TCRdb to 2014 to 2015). Notes on the research overall: In model experiments, template switching captured roughly one uniquely barcoded TCR beta cDNA molecule for every two T cells. Four age groups were formed from the donors: young (average approximately 15 years), middle-aged (approximately 40), aged (about 62) and long-lived (roughly 81). The study analyzed two additional independent replicas of 1 million unique cDNA reads from the same blood draw for two donors, one aged 18 to 30 and one aged 80 or older. The study measured age-related changes in TCR beta repertoire diversity using deep sequencing normalized with unique cDNA molecular identifiers. To avoid experimental bias, donors of different ages were spread randomly across the sequencing lanes. Broader findings and caveats from the paper: There was a strong correlation between observed TCR beta diversity and the percentage of naive T cells measured by flow cytometry. Donor CMV infection status was unknown, potentially confounding age-related changes in expanded clonotypes. Observed TCR beta diversity per million T cells fell roughly linearly with age, and a significant reduction was already apparent by age approximately 40. Because profiling used bulk unsorted PBMCs, naive and antigen-experienced compartments could not be compared conclusively. Estimates of total diversity from one million sequenced T cells were regarded as lower bounds and underestimates. The long-lived group showed more naive CD4+ T cells, fewer expanded clones and increased TCR diversity than the aged group, suggesting age selection.

Systemically healthy Caucasian individuals from Russia, around 38 in total and aged about 6 to 95 years, were included as donors. Each donor gave ten milliliters of peripheral blood, collected into EDTA-treated Vacutainer tubes. PBMCs were isolated by Ficoll-Paque density-gradient centrifugation, with at least 6 million obtained per sample. Total RNA, at least 6 micrograms per sample, was extracted from PBMCs with Trizol reagent. For every donor, an aliquot of PBMCs went through flow cytometry to measure the percentages of naive CD45RAhigh/CD27high T cells. Trimming costs V 3 bases and J 7 bases, and their ends lie 13 bases apart. Via the germline V gene, CDR1 is SGHRS and CDR2 YFSETQ. The CDR3, cysteine through phenylalanine, is 13 amino acids long. The DNA shown is the 39-base CDR3, in frame from base 1. The library relied on 5' RACE. TCRdb records Illumina HiSeq 2500 as the sequencer. A second PCR of 7 to 11 cycles was run with a J-beta primer mix and a sample-barcoded 5' primer. Each TCR beta cDNA molecule received a unique molecular identifier from a template-switch 5' adaptor carrying 12 random nucleotides. Each sample yielded at least 3 million CDR3-containing paired-end reads. The Mint cDNA synthesis kit, primed by a TRBC-specific oligonucleotide, was used to synthesize first-strand cDNA from all RNA. After uracil-DNA glycosylase treatment, a first 18-cycle PCR used universal primers M1SS and BC2_uni_R on all cDNA. In the authors' own workflow: For normalization, 1 million high-quality reads were randomly selected from each sample, with every read carrying a distinct molecular identifier. Instead of being binned into consensus sequences, reads with shared molecular identifiers were discarded. MiTCR, run with a Q25 quality threshold and the strictest error-elimination algorithm, handled CDR3 identification, clonotype clustering and error correction. A nonparametric unseen species model with Euler transformation was used to estimate lower-bound total TCR beta diversity. Starting from the raw public reads, TCRdb applied fastp trimming at Q25, assembled clones with MiXCR and retained in-frame beta chains. Rows matching on CDR3 protein sequence are summarized as one entry with the most common DNA and genes. In this record, the V and J calls reflect TCRdb's handling and not the investigators' own analysis. This sample has about 800,000 distinct CDR3 sequences in its table, and about three fifths of those were observed once. Approximately 20% of the sample comes from the top ten.

A remark on this clonotype: Its antigen has not been determined. No much larger clone exists at a distance of one base, and base qualities are not known.

The chain couples TRBV5-1 to TRBJ1-2; the D gene is perhaps TRBD1, from 6 matching bases. This TCR derives from a man aged 25 to 40 in good health. Specimen: blood. The CDR3 is CASSSSGTSGYTF. At the DNA level, the sequence is TGCGCCAGCAGCTCATCCGGGACAAGTGGCTACACCTTC.